Following are 29 T cell receptor beta chains from one sample sequenced in a study of T cells in Graves' hyperthyroidism and ophthalmopathy. Template material for amplifying TCR beta CDR3 regions consisted of RNA transcripts. HTBI primers drove first-round RT-PCR of the TCR CDR3. TCRdb used MiXCR to reprocess the multiplex PCR reads, holding one entry per CDR3 protein. The sample includes hundreds of thousands of distinct CDR3 sequences, around 16% of them seen just once. The sequenced sample consisted of blood. These receptors came from a middle-aged woman with Graves' ophthalmopathy.

This chain joins TRBV19 and TRBJ1-5; weak D call: TRBD1 (6 bases). The CDR3 is made up of 13 amino acids. Germline lookup yields CDR1 LNHDA and CDR2 SQIVND (reference sequence). V gave up 3 bases and J gave up 5 bases, with 8 bases separating them. The CDR3 loop reads CASSIRGYQPQHF. The DNA of the CDR3 is TGTGCCAGTAGTATCAGGGGTTATCAGCCCCAGCATTTT. Complete variable domain (other parts from reference TRBV19 and TRBJ1-5): DGGITQSPKYLFRKEGQNVTLSCEQNLNHDAMYWYRQDPGQGLRLIYYSQIVNDFQKGDIAEGYSVSREKKESFPLTVTSAQKNPTAFYLCASSIRGYQPQHFGDGTRLSIL.

CDR3 residues: CSAHPQGRPYEQYF. In DNA form, the CDR3 reads TGCAGTGCCCACCCCCAGGGGAGGCCCTACGAGCAGTACTTC. The chain couples TRBV20-1 to TRBJ2-7; D could derive from TRBD1 or TRBD2 (6 bases each). Germline-derived CDR1 and CDR2 are DFQATT and SNEGSKA (reference sequence). The CDR3 totals 14 residues. V shed 6 bases and J shed 2 bases, with 17 bases lying between them.

This clonotype was counted only a few times. V gene TRBV28 combines with J gene TRBJ2-1, with 7 bases matching TRBD2. Losses at the gene ends were 9 bases for V and 7 bases for J; bases not matched to a gene: 18. The CDR3 runs 16 residues. Germline-derived CDR1 and CDR2 are MDHEN and SYDVKM. The CDR3 spells CASSPFVGGFWNEQFF. In nucleotides, the CDR3 is TGTGCCAGTTCACCCTTCGTGGGAGGGTTTTGGAATGAGCAGTTCTTC.

In its sample, this clonotype was seen a few times. A much more abundant neighbour one base away suggests this may be a read error. The chain combines TRBV7-2 with TRBJ1-1, with D perhaps TRBD1 (5 bases). From germline, CDR1 is SGHTA and CDR2 FQGNSA. The CDR3 runs 15 residues. V shed 5 bases and J shed 0 bases, with 13 bases lying between them. As DNA, the CDR3 is TGTGCCAGCAGCAAAGGAGAGACAGTGAACACTGAAGCTTTCTTT. Residues: CASSKGETVNTEAFF.

This clonotype was recorded a few times. J is TRBJ2-1 and V is TRBV6-2 or TRBV6-3, with TRBD2 matching over 14 bases. Germline CDR1 MNHEY, CDR2 SVGEGT. The J segment lost 4 bases and the V segment lost 5 bases, leaving 7 bases of the junction unmatched. The CDR3 runs to 17 residues. The CDR3 sequence: CASSRGTSGRSYNEQFF. As DNA, the CDR3 is TGTGCCAGCAGTCGCGGGACTAGCGGGAGATCATACAATGAGCAGTTCTTC.

The V gene is TRBV4-1, the J gene TRBJ2-7; perhaps TRBD1 as D (6 bases). Looked up from germline, CDR1 is MGHRA and CDR2 is YSYEKL. This CDR3 region has 14 residues. Trimming cost V 0 bases and J 4 bases, with 10 bases left between them. CDR3 loop: CASSQDRGRYEQYF. Written as DNA, the CDR3 is TGCGCCAGCAGCCAAGACAGGGGAAGGTACGAGCAGTACTTC.

This clonotype has ten or more counts. The J gene is TRBJ2-7, the V gene TRBV20-1; D gene unclear. V was clipped by 0 bases and J by 5 bases, with 17 bases between them. Germline CDR1 is DFQATT and CDR2 is SNEGSKA (reference sequence). The CDR3 totals 15 residues. CDR3 protein: CSARDGFEGLHEQYF. The CDR3 DNA sequence: TGCAGTGCTAGAGATGGTTTCGAAGGGCTACACGAGCAGTACTTC.

This clonotype was found many times. J is TRBJ2-3 and V is TRBV18; D unclear. Germline V CDR1 and CDR2: KGHSH, LQKENI. CDR3 length equals 14 residues. Between the trimmed V and J ends, which lost 2 bases and 3 bases, there was a span of 9 bases. The CDR3 nucleotides are TGTGCCAGCTCACCAAAGCTTGGGACAGATACGCAGTATTTT. Translation: CASSPKLGTDTQYF.

The sample holds many counts of this clonotype. The V call is TRBV11-2, the J call TRBJ2-1; tentatively, D is TRBD1 or TRBD2 (5 bases each). The CDR3 totals 15 residues. V lost 5 bases and J 4 bases, leaving 15 bases between the germline ends. Germline assignment: CDR1 SGHAT and CDR2 FQNNGV. The CDR3 sequence is CASSLGRARYNEQFF. DNA for the CDR3: TGTGCCAGCAGCCTGGGACGGGCGCGATACAATGAGCAGTTCTTC.

In this sample, this clonotype turned up a few times. The V and J genes are TRBV29-1 and TRBJ1-1; D not certain. The germline CDR1 and CDR2 sequences are SQVTM and ANQGSEA. Trimming took 5 bases from V and 3 from J, leaving 13 bases between them. This CDR3 region has 13 residues. In DNA, the CDR3 is TGCAGCGTTCGACTGAATGAGGACACTGAAGCTTTCTTT. Protein sequence: CSVRLNEDTEAFF.

This rearrangement joins TRBV6-1 to TRBJ2-2; the D call may be TRBD1 or TRBD2 (5 bases each). The ends were cut back, 1 base at V and 2 bases at J, with 11 bases in the middle. CDR3 length: 16 amino acids. The germline CDR1 and CDR2 sequences are MNHNS and SASEGT. CDR3 in amino acids: CASSEGRGVNTGELFF. CDR3 coding DNA: TGTGCCAGCAGTGAAGGGAGAGGGGTCAACACCGGGGAGCTGTTTTTT.

The chain couples TRBV4-2 to TRBJ2-7; 8 bases line up with TRBD1. CDR3 length: 18 amino acids. The ends lost 3 bases at V and 4 bases at J; junction bases unmatched: 17. Germline loops: CDR1 LGHNA, CDR2 YNFKEQ. CDR3 protein: CASSQDRTTGALNYEQYF. For the CDR3, the DNA is TGTGCCAGCAGCCAGGATAGGACGACAGGGGCCCTCAATTACGAGCAGTACTTC.

This clonotype was detected many times. The gene calls are TRBV7-6 and TRBJ2-5, with a tentative D call TRBD1 (5 bases). The germline CDR1 and CDR2 sequences are SGHVS and FNYEAQ. This CDR3 comprises 15 residues. The V gene lost 5 bases and the J gene lost 7 bases, with 20 bases spanning the gap. CDR3 amino acids: CASSEARQSTGTQYF. CDR3 DNA sequence: TGTGCCAGCAGCGAAGCGCGGCAATCTACAGGGACCCAGTACTTC.

This clonotype was recorded many times. The V gene is TRBV10-2, the J gene TRBJ1-5; 8 bases match TRBD1. The junction had 5 bases not matched to a gene; V was cut back by 1 base and J by 3 bases. The CDR3 runs to 16 residues. CDR1 and CDR2 from the germline V gene are WSHSY and SAAADI. CDR3 residues: CASSEWAGGINQPQHF. DNA for the CDR3: TGCGCCAGCAGTGAGTGGGCAGGGGGCATCAATCAGCCCCAGCATTTT.

V and J are TRBV12-3 or TRBV12-4 and TRBJ1-1, with no clear D. CDR3 length: 23 residues. The V end lost 1 base, the J end lost 1 base, and 34 bases lay between the germline ends. In DNA, the CDR3 is TGTGCCAGCAGTTTAGGTCTTTTGGGGTATAGTATCGAGATAAACTCCCAGAACACTGAAGCTTTCTTT. This sequence encodes CASSLGLLGYSIEINSQNTEAFF.

This chain connects TRBV20-1 to TRBJ2-2, with D possibly being TRBD2 (5 bases). V lost 4 bases, J lost 3 bases, and 6 bases lay in between. Germline lookup yields CDR1 DFQATT and CDR2 SNEGSKA (reference sequence). The CDR3 is 12 amino acids. The CDR3 bases are TGCAGTGCTAAAGCGGACACCGGGGAGCTGTTTTTT. It translates to CSAKADTGELFF.

The chain employs TRBV19 and TRBJ1-5; no definite D call. The CDR3 covers 15 residues. Trimming pared 3 bases from V and 2 bases from J, leaving 11 bases between. Germline CDR1 and CDR2: LNHDA and SQIVND (reference sequence). This CDR3 reads CASSIILTGNQPQHF. The CDR3 DNA reads TGTGCCAGTAGTATTATTCTGACGGGCAATCAGCCCCAGCATTTT.

This chain connects TRBV20-1 to TRBJ2-5, with 9 bases lining up with TRBD1. Losses at the gene ends were 0 bases for V and 5 bases for J; bases not matched to a gene: 10. CDR3 size: 16 residues. Germline-derived CDR1 and CDR2 are DFQATT and SNEGSKA (reference sequence). CDR3 in DNA: TGCAGTGCTAGAGACCCCGGGACAGGGTGGTTTGAGACCCAGTACTTC. Its protein is CSARDPGTGWFETQYF.

A few counts support this clonotype. J is TRBJ2-1 and V is TRBV9; 8 nucleotides match TRBD2. Germline V gene lookup returns CDR1 SGDLS and CDR2 YYNGEE. The length of the CDR3 is 16 residues. V trimming: 4 bases; J trimming: 5 bases; junction bases outside the gene matches: 11. CDR3 in amino acids: CASSLAVAGPDNEQFF. DNA of the CDR3: TGTGCCAGCAGCCTCGCGGTAGCGGGACCCGACAATGAGCAGTTCTTC.

This clonotype came up many times. V is TRBV7-6 and J is TRBJ1-1, with D possibly being TRBD1 (5 bases). This CDR3 comprises 13 residues. The germline V and J ends were trimmed by 4 bases and 4 bases, with 10 bases remaining between them. The germline CDR1 and CDR2 sequences are SGHVS and FNYEAQ. DNA for the CDR3: TGTGCCAGCAGCTCCAGGAGGGGCACTGAAGCTTTCTTT. Amino acid sequence: CASSSRRGTEAFF.

In its sample, this clonotype was seen a few times. The chain joins TRBV28 to TRBJ2-5; D is possibly TRBD1 or TRBD2 (5 bases each). The CDR3 runs to 14 residues. Trimming took 7 bases from V and 7 from J, leaving 19 bases between them. Germline V CDR1 and CDR2: MDHEN, SYDVKM. For the CDR3, the DNA is TGTGCCAGCACCAAGAGGGACCCCTTGGTGACCCAGTACTTC. It is translated as CASTKRDPLVTQYF.

This clonotype came up many times. The chain combines TRBV6-2 or TRBV6-3 with TRBJ2-1; no reliable D call. The CDR3 length is 12 residues. V lost 2 bases and J 9 bases, leaving 8 bases between the germline ends. The germline V gene encodes CDR1 MNHEY and CDR2 SVGEGT. The CDR3 reads CASSYRDGEQFF. In nucleotides, the CDR3 is TGTGCCAGCAGTTACAGGGATGGTGAGCAGTTCTTC.

The gene calls are TRBV10-2 and TRBJ2-3; 8 bases are shared with TRBD2. J gave up 5 bases and V 5 bases, and 18 bases lay outside the gene matches. The germline gives CDR1 WSHSY, CDR2 SAAADI. There are 18 residues in the CDR3. The CDR3 here is CASSLPNWGLEILDTQYF. As DNA, the CDR3 is TGCGCCAGCAGTTTACCGAATTGGGGACTAGAGATTTTAGATACGCAGTATTTT.

The V gene is TRBV19, the J gene TRBJ2-3, with D hard to call. The CDR3 has 19 amino acids. Trimming stripped 8 bases from V and 4 bases from J, with 31 bases between. The V gene's germline CDR1 is LNHDA and CDR2 SQIVND (reference sequence). Written as DNA, the CDR3 is TGTGCCAGTTCGACGGCAGTTCTTCTGGCTTCGGACCGGTCAGATACGCAGTATTTT. Translated: CASSTAVLLASDRSDTQYF. Using reference TRBV19 and TRBJ2-3 for the parts outside the CDR3, the full variable domain is DGGITQSPKYLFRKEGQNVTLSCEQNLNHDAMYWYRQDPGQGLRLIYYSQIVNDFQKGDIAEGYSVSREKKESFPLTVTSAQKNPTAFYLCASSTAVLLASDRSDTQYFGPGTRLTVL.

This clonotype was picked up many times. CDR3 nucleotides: TGTGCCAGCAGCTTCTCAGCTTACAATGAGCAGTTCTTC. Its translation: CASSFSAYNEQFF. The V and J genes are TRBV2 and TRBJ2-1, with unresolved D. With 6 bases removed from V and 4 bases from J, the gap between germline ends came to 10 bases. The CDR3 extends over 13 amino acids. CDR1 and CDR2 (germline): SNHLY, FYNNEI.

The V gene is TRBV7-9, the J gene TRBJ2-3; D may be TRBD2 (6 bases). Looked up from germline, CDR1 is SEHNR and CDR2 is FQNEAQ (reference sequence). V lost 0 bases and J 3 bases, leaving 10 bases between the germline ends. The length of the CDR3 is 15 residues. The CDR3 nucleotides read TGTGCCAGCAGCTTAGCGCTAGCGACTACAGATACGCAGTATTTT. Translating it yields CASSLALATTDTQYF.

Only a few counts were recorded for this clonotype. The rearrangement links TRBV6-5 to TRBJ2-2; TRBD1 is a possible D gene (6 bases). There are 16 residues in the CDR3. The germline V gene encodes CDR1 MNHEY and CDR2 SVGAGI. With 5 bases removed from V and 6 bases from J, the gap between germline ends came to 19 bases. This chain's CDR3 is CASSPTGYTYAGELFF. In DNA form, the CDR3 reads TGTGCCAGCAGTCCTACAGGGTACACTTATGCCGGGGAGCTGTTTTTT.

The rearrangement links TRBV28 to TRBJ1-4; TRBD1 is a possible D gene (5 bases). V lost 5 bases and J lost 0, with 10 bases in between. In germline, CDR1 is MDHEN, CDR2 SYDVKM. The CDR3 has 15 amino acids. CDR3 in amino acids: CASSNTGSTNEKLFF. Here the CDR3 DNA reads TGTGCCAGCAGTAATACAGGCTCAACTAATGAAAAACTGTTTTTT.

This clonotype appeared many times. The chain links TRBV20-1 to TRBJ2-1, with a weak D call TRBD1 (6 bases). CDR1 DFQATT and CDR2 SNEGSKA come from the germline V gene (reference sequence). Deletions cut 4 bases from V and 5 bases from J, with 18 bases between. The CDR3 is 15 residues long. For the CDR3, the DNA is TGCAGTGCTACTAACAGGGTAGGGATTCACAATGAGCAGTTCTTC. Its translation: CSATNRVGIHNEQFF.